The next 13 T cell receptor beta chains were all read from a single sample in a study of blood T cell repertoires in COVID-19. Sequencing used immunoSEQ multiplex PCR; TCRdb keeps in-frame clones, though not all of them. Here the sample spans around 300,000 clones, roughly 86% being singletons. Sequencing was done on a sample of PBMCs or T cells enriched from blood (not recorded which). The source of these receptors is a woman aged 18-30 years who had recovered from COVID-19.

The J gene is TRBJ2-5, the V gene TRBV5-1; tentatively, D is TRBD2 (7 bases). CDR1 SGHRS and CDR2 YFSETQ come from the germline V gene. This CDR3 has 14 amino acids. The ends were cut back, 3 bases at V and 4 bases at J, with 13 bases in the middle. CDR3 in DNA: TGCGCCAGCAGCTGGCTAGGGGGGGGAGAGACCCAGTACTTC. Amino acids: CASSWLGGGETQYF.

Only one count was recorded for this clone. The chain couples TRBV2 to TRBJ2-4, with D unclear. CDR3 length equals 14 residues. Trimming took 3 bases from V and 6 from J, leaving 12 bases between them. The germline CDR1 and CDR2 sequences are SNHLY and FYNNEI. For the CDR3, the DNA is TGTGCCAGCAGTGATTCTAGTTTGGCAAACATTCAGTACTTC. This translates into CASSDSSLANIQYF.

This chain links TRBV3-1 (or the pseudogene TRBV3-2) with TRBJ2-5, with 7 bases identical to TRBD2. The V and J ends lost 4 bases and 2 bases, in that order; junction bases with no gene match: 7. The CDR3 totals 15 residues. Germline CDR1 and CDR2: LGHDT and YNNKEL (reference sequence). In DNA form, the CDR3 reads TGTGCCAGCAGCCCTCCAACCGGGGGGCAAGAGACCCAGTACTTC. This translates into CASSPPTGGQETQYF.

J is TRBJ2-5 and V is TRBV9; tentative D call: TRBD2 (6 bases). V lost 3 bases and J 1 base, leaving 16 bases between the germline ends. The germline gives CDR1 SGDLS, CDR2 YYNGEE. This CDR3 spans 16 amino acids. This chain's CDR3 is CASSAPARDSQETQYF. The CDR3 coding sequence is TGTGCCAGCAGCGCGCCGGCGCGGGACTCCCAAGAGACCCAGTACTTC. Drawing the rest from reference TRBV9 and TRBJ2-5, the complete variable domain is DSGVTQTPKHLITATGQRVTLRCSPRSGDLSVYWYQQSLDQGLQFLIQYYNGEERAKGNILERFSAQQFPDLHSELNLSSLELGDSALYFCASSAPARDSQETQYFGPGTRLLVL.

The rearrangement uses TRBV13 and TRBJ2-1; TRBD2 aligns across 8 bases. Germline CDR1 is PRHDT and CDR2 is FYEKMQ (reference sequence). The trim removed 5 bases at V and 0 bases at J, leaving 6 bases unmatched. This CDR3 has 16 amino acids. The CDR3 DNA reads as TGTGCCAGCAGCAGATCACGGGAGGGCTCCTACAATGAGCAGTTCTTC. This translates into CASSRSREGSYNEQFF.

V is TRBV13 and J is TRBJ2-4, with D maybe TRBD2 (6 bases). This CDR3 spans 14 amino acids. Germline V CDR1 and CDR2: PRHDT, FYEKMQ (reference sequence). V was cut by 2 bases and J by 4 bases, with 9 bases left in between. The CDR3 DNA is TGTGCCAGCAGCTTAAGCGGGCGGAAAAACATTCAGTACTTC. Encoded protein: CASSLSGRKNIQYF.

The chain carries TRBV2 and TRBJ2-2, with TRBD2 matching over 14 bases. After removal of 0 bases from V and 2 bases from J, the junction contained 2 bases not matched to a gene. CDR1 is SNHLY, CDR2 FYNNEI, per germline. This CDR3 is 18 amino acids long. For the CDR3, the DNA is TGTGCCAGCAGTGAAGCCGGGACTAGCGGGAGTAACACCGGGGAGCTGTTTTTT. As protein: CASSEAGTSGSNTGELFF.

V gene TRBV5-1 combines with J gene TRBJ2-2, with TRBD2 matching over 8 bases. This CDR3 region has 14 residues. The germline CDR1 and CDR2 sequences are SGHRS and YFSETQ. Losses at the gene ends were 4 bases for V and 5 bases for J; bases not matched to a gene: 4. The CDR3 coding sequence is TGCGCCAGCAGCCCCGGGGGGGGAACCGGGGAGCTGTTTTTT. It translates to CASSPGGGTGELFF.

The chain couples TRBV10-2 to TRBJ1-1, with TRBD1 matching 9 bases. V shed 2 bases, J shed 2 bases, and the junction held 9 bases outside the gene matches. Germline V lookup: CDR1 WSHSY, CDR2 SAAADI. The CDR3 totals 17 residues. CDR3: CASSETHNRGLNTEAFF. CDR3 coding DNA: TGCGCCAGCAGTGAGACACACAACAGGGGGCTAAACACTGAAGCTTTCTTT.

The V gene is TRBV15, the J gene TRBJ1-5, with a tentative D call TRBD1 (6 bases). The CDR3 length is 21 residues. Trimming stripped 0 bases from V and 0 bases from J, with 24 bases between. CDR1 and CDR2 from the germline V gene are LNHNV and YYDKDF (reference sequence). Written as DNA, the CDR3 is TGTGCCACCAGCAGAGAGCCCTGGGGACAATCTCTAACTCATAGCAATCAGCCCCAGCATTTT. Translating gives CATSREPWGQSLTHSNQPQHF. Complete variable domain (other parts from reference TRBV15 and TRBJ1-5): DAMVIQNPRYQVTQFGKPVTLSCSQTLNHNVMYWYQQKSSQAPKLLFHYYDKDFNNEADTPDNFQSRRPNTSFCFLDIRSPGLGDTAMYLCATSREPWGQSLTHSNQPQHFGDGTRLSIL.

Written as DNA, the CDR3 is TGTGCCAGCAGCTTGGTACCCCTAACCGGGGGCACTGAAGCTTTCTTT. Its translation: CASSLVPLTGGTEAFF. The V and J genes are TRBV7-3 and TRBJ1-1, with D possibly TRBD1 on 5 matching bases. The CDR3 is 16 residues long. Germline lookup yields CDR1 SGHTA and CDR2 FQGTGA. V lost 3 bases and J 4 bases, leaving 18 bases between the germline ends.

The V and J genes are TRBV6-5 and TRBJ1-1; D may be TRBD1 (6 bases). The CDR3 length is 14 residues. V was cut by 2 bases and J by 11 bases, with 18 bases left in between. CDR1 and CDR2 from the germline V gene are MNHEY and SVGAGI. The CDR3 DNA is TGTGCCAGCAGTTACACTCCCGCACAGGGTGGGGCTTTCTTT. It yields the protein CASSYTPAQGGAFF.

This clone was seen only a few times. The chain couples TRBV7-6 to TRBJ2-7, with D possibly TRBD2 on 5 matching bases. Germline CDR1 SGHVS, CDR2 FNYEAQ. The V end lost 1 base, the J end lost 2 bases, and 12 bases lay between the germline ends. This CDR3 has 15 amino acids. The CDR3 DNA follows: TGTGCCAGCAGCTTAGGCGGGCAGAGAGCCTACGAGCAGTACTTC. Amino acid sequence: CASSLGGQRAYEQYF.